This T cell receptor beta chain was identified during a study of response to subunit inactivated influenza vaccine. From the RT-PCR reads, TCRdb called clonotypes with MiXCR, one entry per CDR3 protein. The table has roughly 180,000 distinct CDR3 sequences, around a tenth seen once. Trimming cost V 5 bases and J 0 bases, with 16 bases left between them. Germline lookup yields CDR1 MNHEY and CDR2 SMNVEV (reference sequence). This CDR3 contains 16 residues. Whole-study results and caveats: Only a handful of new T cells, the authors suggested, are recruited with each seasonal influenza vaccination.

This clonotype was found many times. Antigen specificity is unknown. This chain links TRBV27 with TRBJ2-5; tentative D call: TRBD1 (6 bases). This receptor was taken from a man in his fifties who received an inactivated influenza vaccine. Specimen: non-naive T cells sorted from PBMCs, collected on the day of vaccination. The CDR3: CASSRTDRLYQETQYF. The CDR3 region has the DNA TGTGCCAGCAGTCGTACGGACAGATTGTACCAAGAGACCCAGTACTTC.